This T cell receptor beta chain was captured by sequencing in a study of control samples from healthy donors and cancer patients. The protocol was immunoSEQ multiplex PCR, while the TCRdb copy is restricted to in-frame clones and leaves out a portion. The sample consists of fewer than 200,000 clones, roughly 95% of them appearing once. There are 13 residues in the CDR3. The V gene lost 0 bases and the J gene lost 3 bases, with 5 bases spanning the gap. Germline V gives CDR1 MNHNY, CDR2 SVGAGI (reference sequence). V gene TRBV6-6 combines with J gene TRBJ1-2; D unclear. The source is a woman younger than 45 in good health. Specimen: blood. The CDR3 spells CASSYSPDYGYTF. In nucleotides, the CDR3 is TGTGCCAGCAGTTACTCTCCGGACTATGGCTACACCTTC.